This T cell receptor (beta chain) is from a study of blood T cells in healthy people across ages. Study-wide results and limits: Across the age range, TCR beta diversity per million T cells fell in a roughly linear way. Bulk PBMC profiling left naive and antigen-experienced comparisons inconclusive.

In this sample, this clonotype turned up a few times. Its specificity is unknown. The sample, roughly 9.5 milliliters of peripheral blood, was drawn from each donor. The germline V gene encodes CDR1 DFQATT and CDR2 SNEGSKA (reference sequence). The ends lost 1 base at V and 1 base at J; junction bases unmatched: 8. The CDR3 runs to 16 residues. Using a J-beta primer mix together with a sample-barcoded 5' primer, a second PCR was run for about 7 to 12 cycles. TCRdb reanalysed the 5' RACE reads using MiXCR and keeps one entry per CDR3 protein. Of around 600,000 distinct CDR3 sequences listed, less than 60% are singletons.

This TCR derives from an older man in good health. The specimen was blood. The chain has TRBV20-1 and TRBJ2-7, with 9 bases fitting TRBD2. CDR3 DNA: TGCAGTGCTAGAGCAGGAACTAGCGGGCGATCCTACGAGCAGTACTTC. Its protein product is CSARAGTSGRSYEQYF.